This T cell receptor (beta chain) is drawn from a study of neurological immune-mediated disorders. J lost 3 bases, V lost 6 bases, and 8 bases had no gene match. The CDR3 totals 17 residues. Per germline, CDR1 MNHNY and CDR2 SVGAGI (reference sequence). TCRdb redid the calling of the 5' RACE reads with MiXCR, one entry per CDR3 protein. The data hold about 21,000 distinct CDR3 sequences, with less than 8% observed a single time. This chain links TRBV6-6 with TRBJ2-7, with TRBD2 matching 16 bases. Sequenced sample: CD8+ T cells from blood. The sequence came from a man aged 18-30 years in good health. The CDR3 reads CASSPGLAGGPLYEQYF. The CDR3 region has the DNA TGTGCCAGCAGCCCGGGACTAGCGGGGGGGCCCCTCTACGAGCAGTACTTC.